The rows below give T cell receptor beta chains drawn from one sample of a study of blood T cell repertoires in COVID-19. Profiling relied on immunoSEQ multiplex PCR, and the TCRdb table lists in-frame clones only, not all of them. This sample yields fewer than 200,000 clones, of which approximately 84% are seen a single time; 7.5% to 9.5% belongs to the top ten. Sequences were obtained from peripheral blood. These receptors originate from a man in his forties who had recovered from COVID-19. Both conserved end residues are trimmed from each CDR3. The order of the fields is V gene, J gene, CDR3 protein.

TRBV24-1	TRBJ2-7	ATRAGTSGRGEQY
TRBV19	TRBJ2-7	ASSSSTGHYYEQY
TRBV4-1	TRBJ2-7	ASSQEFRQITYEQY
TRBV28	TRBJ2-1	ASIRGTTWDEQF
TRBV9	TRBJ1-6	ASSAWGERSPLH
TRBV5-6	TRBJ2-4	ASSLAGQGAVSIQY
TRBV7-2	TRBJ2-1	ASSQRATHRDEQF
TRBV5-1	TRBJ1-1	ASSFGTGEAF
TRBV6-1	TRBJ1-6	ASSEAAFDLPLH
TRBV28	TRBJ2-7	ASSLLHSLEQY
TRBV5-4	TRBJ2-7	ASSFGGSYEQY
TRBV4-1	TRBJ2-1	ASSQEPVNEQF
TRBV3-1/TRBV3-2	TRBJ1-1	ASSQEGGGTTNTEAF
TRBV11-1	TRBJ2-2	ASSLVSTGELF
TRBV7-8	TRBJ1-1	ASRGAGLLTEAF
TRBV27	TRBJ2-7	ASSSPSEGVLYEQY
TRBV24-1	TRBJ1-3	ATSDSNGNTIY
TRBV15	TRBJ1-1	ATSRDRGNTEAF
TRBV4-2	TRBJ2-3	ASSQDTSAVYTDTQY
TRBV29-1	TRBJ2-5	SAAGKGTAQETQY
TRBV7-2	TRBJ2-3	ASSRTSDSTDTQY
TRBV5-5	TRBJ2-2	ASSLAAGSGGELF
TRBV20-1	TRBJ1-1	SASGQTFTEAF
TRBV10-3	TRBJ1-4	AIKGQYNEKLF
TRBV4-2	TRBJ1-4	ASSQARGSTNEKLF
TRBV15	TRBJ2-7	ATSGRQGYEQY
TRBV19	TRBJ2-5	ASARTNEKAQY
TRBV29-1	TRBJ1-3	SVAYDRLSGNTIY
TRBV9	TRBJ2-5	ASSVGGLTQETQY
TRBV27	TRBJ1-4	ATSDRVNEKLF
TRBV11-2	TRBJ2-7	ASSLASGGAFYEQY
TRBV9	TRBJ2-7	ASSGRDTPYEQY
TRBV3-1/TRBV3-2	TRBJ2-5	ASSHDRGRGAGETQY
TRBV28	TRBJ2-3	ASSGTATDTQY
TRBV7-8	TRBJ2-7	ASSPLTSAGEQY
TRBV7-9	TRBJ2-2	ASTYPGAAAGELF
TRBV4-3	TRBJ2-5	ASSRGRTGQETQY
TRBV6-4	TRBJ2-2	ASSDSSTGELF
TRBV19	TRBJ1-5	ASSIGRGSNQPQH
TRBV29-1	TRBJ2-1	SVELGEGHNEQF
TRBV15	TRBJ1-4	ATSRGTGMEEKLF